This T cell receptor (beta chain) is from a study of blood T cell repertoires in COVID-19. The CDR3 has 14 residues. V gave up 7 bases and J gave up 6 bases; unmatched junction bases: 9. Germline V gives CDR1 LNHNV, CDR2 YYDKDF (reference sequence). TCRdb's copy holds only in-frame clones and misses some; the assay was immunoSEQ multiplex PCR. The profile shows about 220,000 clones, approximately 83% of them singletons. This sequence originates from a woman aged 50 to 60 who had been exposed to COVID-19. The chain is built from TRBV15 and TRBJ1-2, with 9 bases identical to TRBD1. What was sequenced was PBMCs or T cells enriched from blood (not recorded which). This CDR3 is CATTSGQGTHGYTF. In nucleotides, the CDR3 is TGTGCCACCACATCAGGACAGGGGACCCATGGCTACACCTTC.